This T cell receptor beta chain was captured in a study of cytomegalovirus exposure and HLA in healthy donors. 60 Vbeta and 13 Jbeta primers were used in PCR. Source study methods: The authors later counted 65 million to 80 million unique TCR beta chains, some 12 million of them shared. Assay: immunoSEQ multiplex PCR; the TCRdb copy retains only in-frame clones and omits some. D and trimming were read from the DNA, whereas the V and J calls and clone size are those reported in that table. The table lists 95,000 to 150,000 clones. As to this clone: Antigen specificity is unknown.

Trimming stripped 1 base from V and 0 bases from J, with 14 bases between. CDR1 and CDR2 (germline): SGHRS, YFSETQ. The CDR3 spans 17 residues. Findings and limits, study-wide: Reports credit the classifier with highly specific, highly sensitive diagnosis of cytomegalovirus status. An analysis done earlier found most TCR beta V segments productive about 87% or about 30% of the time. A later analysis appeared to link common viral pathogens to several of the most significant clusters.

The sample was PBMCs. This sequence joins TRBV5-1 and TRBJ2-1; D remains ambiguous. The source of this sequence is a man aged 25-45 years in good health and CMV-seronegative. The CDR3 nucleotides read TGCGCCAGCAGCTTGTTACGTGGGCCACCCTCCTACAATGAGCAGTTCTTC. Translating gives CASSLLRGPPSYNEQFF.